This TCR beta chain was recovered during a study of cytomegalovirus exposure and HLA in healthy donors. Overall study results and limits: The TCR clusters that emerged in the first cohort tended, a later analysis found, to co-occur in the approximately 130 validation repertoires. Among the CMV-associated chains, three were confirmed in vitro as specific for CMV antigens.

A remark on this clone: Its antigen remains unknown.

Profiling relied on immunoSEQ multiplex PCR, and the TCRdb table lists in-frame clones only, not all of them. The data hold around 300,000 clones, with 80% to 90% observed a single time. V lost 0 bases, J lost 4 bases, and 11 bases stayed unmatched. The germline gives CDR1 SGHRS, CDR2 YFSETQ. CDR3 size: 17 residues. Among the 110 or so subjects of the validation cohort, separate from the approximately 660-subject first cohort, were the donors. Sequenced input: PBMCs. The chain uses TRBV5-1 and TRBJ2-5, with TRBD2 identical over 8 bases. This sequence was found in a woman younger than 30 in good health and CMV-seronegative. This CDR3 reads CASSLATTGGPGETQYF. In nucleotides, the CDR3 is TGCGCCAGCAGCTTGGCCACGACGGGGGGGCCAGGAGAGACCCAGTACTTC.